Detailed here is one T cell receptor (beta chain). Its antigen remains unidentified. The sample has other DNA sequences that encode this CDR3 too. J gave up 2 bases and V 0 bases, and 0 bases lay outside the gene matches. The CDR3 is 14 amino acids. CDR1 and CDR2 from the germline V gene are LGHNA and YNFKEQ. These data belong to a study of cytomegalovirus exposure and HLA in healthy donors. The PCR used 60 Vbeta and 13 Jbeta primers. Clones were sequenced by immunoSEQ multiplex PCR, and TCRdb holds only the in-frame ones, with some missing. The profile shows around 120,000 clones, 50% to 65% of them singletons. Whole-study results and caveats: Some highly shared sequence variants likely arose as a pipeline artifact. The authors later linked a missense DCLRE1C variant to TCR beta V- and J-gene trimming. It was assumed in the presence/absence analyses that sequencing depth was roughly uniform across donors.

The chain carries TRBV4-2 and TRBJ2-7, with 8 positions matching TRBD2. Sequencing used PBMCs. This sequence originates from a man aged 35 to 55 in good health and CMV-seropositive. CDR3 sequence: CASSQEGLAYEQYF. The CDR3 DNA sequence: TGTGCCAGCAGCCAAGAGGGACTAGCCTACGAGCAGTACTTC.